One sample yielded the 10 T cell receptor beta chains listed below, sequenced in a study of CD8 T cells in Susac syndrome. Reverse transcription used roughly 0.45 to 1 ug RNA and random hexamers. TCRdb reprocessed the immunoSEQ multiplex PCR reads via MiXCR and lists one record per CDR3 protein. The repertoire holds about 430,000 distinct CDR3 sequences, with around 85% as singletons. The sequenced sample consisted of CD8+ T cells from PBMCs. The receptor set was obtained from a human donor with multiple sclerosis.

The chain combines TRBV6-1 with TRBJ2-2, with D perhaps assigned TRBD1 or TRBD2 (5 bases each). Trimming pared 4 bases from V and 4 bases from J, leaving 13 bases between. Germline lookup yields CDR1 MNHNS and CDR2 SASEGT. The CDR3 is made up of 15 amino acids. CDR3 amino acids: CASSGGPLTTGELFF. The CDR3 nucleotides are TGTGCCAGCAGTGGGGGACCGCTAACCACCGGGGAGCTGTTTTTT.

The V and J genes are TRBV7-2 and TRBJ2-2, with 13 bases matching TRBD2. CDR1 SGHTA and CDR2 FQGNSA come from the germline V gene. The CDR3 is 19 amino acids. Germline trimming cut 5 bases from V and 4 bases from J; bases unmatched to any gene: 13. The CDR3 bases are TGTGCCAGCAGCCACCTAGTACTAGCGGGAGGGCCGGGCACCGGGGAGCTGTTTTTT. It yields the protein CASSHLVLAGGPGTGELFF.

This clonotype was counted a single time. V gene TRBV7-9 combines with J gene TRBJ2-6; perhaps D is TRBD1 or TRBD2 (6 bases each). The CDR3 extends over 18 amino acids. V was clipped by 0 bases and J by 4 bases, with 16 bases between them. The germline V gene has CDR1 SEHNR and CDR2 FQNEAQ (reference sequence). For the CDR3, the DNA is TGTGCCAGCAGCTTAGCTGTTACGGGGGCGCGGGGGGCCAACGTCCTGACTTTC. It is translated as CASSLAVTGARGANVLTF.

In its sample, this clonotype was seen a few times. The CDR3 nucleotides read TGTGCCAGCAGGACACTCCCGGGACTAGCGGACACCGGGGAGCTGTTTTTT. Translating it yields CASRTLPGLADTGELFF. The V call is TRBV6-1, the J call TRBJ2-2, with 11 nucleotides matching TRBD2. This CDR3 has 17 residues. The J segment lost 3 bases and the V segment lost 6 bases, leaving 9 bases of the junction unmatched. In germline, CDR1 is MNHNS, CDR2 SASEGT.

The CDR3 loop is CASSPLETSYGYTF. The CDR3 DNA follows: TGTGCCAGCAGTCCACTTGAAACCTCCTATGGCTACACCTTC. The chain couples TRBV6-6 to TRBJ1-2; the D is unclear. Germline CDR1 reads MNHNY; CDR2 reads SVGAGI (reference sequence). The CDR3 has 14 amino acids. V lost 5 bases to trimming and J lost 4 bases, with 14 bases between them.

This chain links TRBV27 with TRBJ2-1; 13 nucleotides align to TRBD2. The V and J ends lost 5 bases and 3 bases, in that order; junction bases with no gene match: 7. The CDR3 spans 17 residues. Per germline, CDR1 MNHEY and CDR2 SMNVEV (reference sequence). The CDR3 sequence: CASSVGLAGARYNEQFF. Written as DNA, the CDR3 is TGTGCCAGCAGTGTAGGACTAGCGGGAGCCCGCTACAATGAGCAGTTCTTC.

This chain connects TRBV7-9 to TRBJ1-2; TRBD1 aligns across 9 bases. V trimming: 4 bases; J trimming: 3 bases; junction bases outside the gene matches: 9. The CDR3 contains 16 residues. Germline CDR1 is SEHNR and CDR2 is FQNEAQ (reference sequence). The CDR3 spells CASSSTLDRGDYGYTF. As DNA, the CDR3 is TGTGCCAGCAGCTCAACCTTGGACAGGGGCGACTATGGCTACACCTTC.

The rearrangement joins TRBV28 to TRBJ2-3; the D gene is possibly TRBD2 (6 bases). The CDR3 covers 14 residues. Germline loops: CDR1 MDHEN, CDR2 SYDVKM. The ends were cut back, 7 bases at V and 1 base at J, with 12 bases in the middle. DNA of the CDR3: TGTGCCAGCACCTCCGGGACTGGCACAGATACGCAGTATTTT. This gives the protein CASTSGTGTDTQYF.

V usage is TRBV5-8 and J usage is TRBJ1-4, with D maybe TRBD1 (5 bases). This CDR3 is built from 16 residues. The germline CDR1 and CDR2 sequences are SGHTS and YDEGEE. V was shortened by 1 base and J by 7 bases, with 17 bases between the two germline ends. The CDR3 protein is CASSLKSGTEGEKLFF. The DNA for the CDR3 is TGTGCCAGCAGCTTGAAAAGCGGGACGGAGGGTGAAAAACTGTTTTTT.

This chain uses TRBV7-8 with TRBJ1-1, with TRBD1 matching over 11 bases. This CDR3 comprises 16 residues. Germline loops: CDR1 SGHVS, CDR2 FQNEAQ. The trim removed 2 bases at V and 11 bases at J, leaving 13 bases unmatched. Written as DNA, the CDR3 is TGTGCCAGCAGCTTAAATTTGGAGGGGGGACAGGGGGTGGCTTTCTTT. Translating gives CASSLNLEGGQGVAFF.